One T cell receptor beta chain is described in this entry. Its antigen remains unknown. Looked up from germline, CDR1 is MDHEN and CDR2 is SYDVKM. Trimming at V came to 3 bases and at J to 8 bases, leaving 13 bases not matched to a gene. The CDR3 runs to 17 residues. The sample comes from a study of naive and memory T cell subsets. Study-wide findings and caveats: Expression changes during T cell differentiation may affect RNA-based TCR counts. Naive repertoires, especially CD8, held a few larger clonotypes, possibly memory cells re-expressing CD45RA.

An equimolar mix of two oligonucleotides served as the beta constant-region primer for TRBC1 and TRBC2. The ligated cDNA underwent four PCR rounds using SP2 and nested alpha and beta constant-region primers. Ligation attached a single-stranded oligonucleotide with a 12-nucleotide UMI and the SP2 primer to the cDNA 3' end. TCRdb fed the UMI-ligation and nested PCR reads into MiXCR, producing one record per CDR3 protein. The sample lists about 140,000 distinct CDR3 sequences, about 20% occurring once. Sequencing input: naive CD8+ T cells from blood. The sequence was collected from a human donor in good health. V gene TRBV28 combines with J gene TRBJ2-1; 10 bases are shared with TRBD2. The CDR3 sequence: CASSFPPASGSQDEQFF. DNA of the CDR3: TGTGCCAGCAGTTTTCCCCCAGCTAGCGGGAGTCAAGATGAGCAGTTCTTC.